This T cell receptor (beta chain) derives from a study of shared clonotypes between healthy human individuals (dated by TCRdb to 2018 to 2020). In the study overall: A few men and two women, aged 18 to 49 years, made up the cohort. To increase sequencing depth and limit assay-specific biases, different laboratories used diverse techniques to prepare libraries and sequence TCR repertoires. Per donor, three plates each were used for CD4 naive and CD4 memory, two for CD8 naive, and one for CD8 memory. Per donor, leukapheresis produced somewhere between about 0.94 and 9 billion PBMCs. Blood TCR repertoires of several healthy adults were deeply sequenced to estimate repertoire size and the extent of clonotype sharing between individuals. Broad study findings and their caveats: Sharing across four donors was observed for approximately 5% of naive CD4, 3.5% of naive CD8, roughly 2.3% of memory CD4, and 0.4% of memory CD8 clonotypes. Estimated clonotype richness was generally larger for naive than for memory subsets. The small number of donors limited the genetic and exposure-history diversity represented. Rarefaction of sorted-subset datasets indicated incomplete sequencing despite the large sequencing depth. Based on pairwise subsampling, the degree of clonotype sharing among donors was expected to be affected by sequencing depth. Compared with non-shared clonotypes, clonotypes shared by all four sorted-subset donors had higher generation probabilities. Only blood was sampled, and tissue TCR repertoires likely differ from those in blood.

The CDR3 covers 14 residues, taking in both the cysteine and the phenylalanine. Just CDR3 DNA is preserved here, 42 bases in frame from base 1. CDR1 and CDR2, looked up from the germline V gene (reference sequence), are GTSNPN and SVGIG. The junction shows trimming of 5 bases on V and 9 bases on J, plus 20 bases between the germline ends. Healthy HIV-negative adults with no recently reported acute infections or vaccinations were included as donors. Every donor was a Caucasian adult residing in Nashville, Tennessee, USA. CD4+ T cells were enriched through magnetic negative selection, after which naive cells were positively selected on CD45RA and the remaining negative fraction served as the memory subset. Blood was collected by leukapheresis, and PBMCs were isolated by Ficoll-Histopaque density gradient centrifugation and then cryopreserved in liquid nitrogen vapor phase. Analytical flow cytometry was used to check the purity and quantity of each magnetically sorted T cell population. Genomic DNA was isolated from each sorted fraction and quantified by UV absorbance on a Nanodrop 2000c.

Concerning this clone: Its binding antigen is unknown. No much larger clone exists at a distance of one base, and base qualities are not known.

TCR CDR3 regions were amplified from genomic DNA by multiplex PCR using the deep immunoSEQ assay. Extracted genomic DNA from each cell subset was distributed evenly across all wells of several immunoSEQ 96-well plates, and each plate was treated as a replicate. For sorted subsets, roughly 200 ng genomic DNA, equal to 30,000 to 35,000 T cell genomes, was loaded into each replicate PCR. The purified libraries were quantified using a Qubit 3.0 fluorometer, sized with a Bioanalyzer 2100, and then quantified again using the KAPA Library Quantification kit. A separate single-read 150-cycle Illumina NextSeq 550 flow cell was used to sequence each immunoSEQ 96-well plate. For the original study's pipeline: Because the immunoSEQ output held only junctional sequences and lacked quality scores, the filtering could not match the filtering applied to full-length reads. To assign V/J genes and CDR3, sequences were annotated using PyIR, a Python wrapper for IgBLAST v1.9, with IMGT germline references. Reads with weak V/J assignments (E-value above 1e-6), missing CDR3, stop codons, out-of-frame junctions, or ambiguous translated residues were removed. A V3J clonotype was defined by an identical inferred V gene, J gene, and CDR3 amino acid sequence. Percentage overlap between repertoires was calculated by dividing the number of shared unique clonotypes by the size of the smaller repertoire. Three approaches were used to assess repertoire richness: RTK rarefaction, the Chao1 estimator, and Recon v2.1 estimates of unobserved clonotypes. OLGA was used to compute generation probabilities for all TCRbeta clonotypes that the gDNA method yielded from a handful of donors. TCRdb holds this immuneACCESS table with in-frame rearrangements only. Some clones are missing; in checked studies, unresolved V genes explain under half, and the rest has no known cause. V and J calls and clone size follow that table, whereas D and trimming were derived from the DNA. Here the sample has 2,500,000 or so clones; over 85% occur a single time. Clones ranked in the top ten supply around 0.4% of the sample.

The chain is made from TRBV30 and TRBJ2-1; the D region possibly corresponds to TRBD2 (7 bases align). This clonotype was sampled from a man in his late teens or twenties in good health. Some clones in this sample may be carry-over from other donors' samples. The source material was naive CD4+ T cells from PBMCs. The cell subset or site label for this specimen denotes: CD45RA+ positively selected. The CDR3 corresponds to CAWSGSGLQGEQFF. The DNA reads TGTGCCTGGTCAGGTAGCGGGTTACAGGGTGAGCAGTTCTTC.